This is a list of T cell receptor beta chains from one sample in a study of T cells in Graves' hyperthyroidism and ophthalmopathy. TCRdb itself ran the multiplex PCR reads through MiXCR, one entry per CDR3 protein. The sample comprises over 400,000 distinct CDR3 sequences, under 25% of which are singletons, and 49% rests with the top ten. Material for sequencing was blood. These receptors originate from a woman between 70 and 85 years old with Graves' ophthalmopathy. CDR3s include the opening cysteine and the closing phenylalanine or tryptophan. Expanded clones get a size class; other rows say once, few or many, or leave the size out.

V gene | clone size | CDR3 protein
TRBV29-1 | - | CSSGEETQYF
TRBV5-4 | once | CASRPFGAKRSNEQFF
TRBV20-1 | many | CSARSQGYEQYF
TRBV5-1 | many | CASRVTSLTYEQYF
TRBV12-3/TRBV12-4 | many | CASSFSKDRGWSSNQPQHF
TRBV12-3/TRBV12-4 | few | CASSFGGAAYNEQFF
TRBV2 | - | CASSVNRGQGYTF
TRBV2 | many | CASSETGPNTGELFF
TRBV20-1 | few | CSARGVQGAPSYNEQFF
TRBV20-1 | - | CSAHGTGYREKLFF
TRBV29-1 | - | CSLLGRGRNSPLHF
TRBV25-1 | many | CATRGTEYNSPLHF
TRBV6-1 | few | CASRVPGHYGYTF
TRBV19 | - | CASSPSDRGNYGYTF
TRBV12-3/TRBV12-4 | many | CASSLAASGSTDTQYF
TRBV28 | many | CASSLIQAEQYF
TRBV28 | - | CASSQQIPYEQYF
TRBV19 | few | CASRGQGAAKNIQYF
TRBV27 | - | CASSLEGGTGAFGYTF
TRBV3-1 | - | CASSPSGRAETQYF
TRBV7-2 | few | CASSLGLGPSYEQYF
TRBV7-9 | - | CASSSGQGASSSDYGYTF